This is a list of T cell receptor beta chains from one sample in a study of blood T cell repertoires in COVID-19. Sequenced by immunoSEQ multiplex PCR; TCRdb stores in-frame clones only, minus some. The top ten hold 22% of the sample, which has 45,000 to 70,000 clones, roughly 87% seen once. Sequences were obtained from peripheral blood. All receptors come from an older woman with acute or convalescent COVID-19. The CDR3 runs from the conserved cysteine through the conserved F or W. The order of the fields is CDR3 length, clone size, J gene, D gene, V gene, CDR3 protein, CDR3 DNA. The D gene is left open where the match is weak. Size tells how often a clone was seen (once, few, many) or the class of an expanded clone, and some rows leave it out.

13 few TRBJ2-7 . TRBV12-3/TRBV12-4 CASSLGGGFEQYF TGTGCCAGTTCCCTGGGTGGGGGGTTCGAGCAGTACTTC
13 . TRBJ2-7 . TRBV5-1 CASSSSLPPEQYF TGCGCCAGCAGCTCTAGTCTCCCTCCCGAGCAGTACTTC
15 once TRBJ1-5 TRBD1 TRBV2 CASSVEGAVRQPQHF TGTGCCAGCAGTGTGGAGGGGGCGGTTCGACAGCCCCAGCATTTT
17 . TRBJ1-5 . TRBV21-1 CASSFRDRSNSNQPQHF TGTGCCAGCAGCTTCCGGGACAGGAGTAATAGCAATCAGCCCCAGCATTTT
15 . TRBJ1-1 TRBD1 TRBV9 CASSGAGGWNTEAFF TGTGCCAGCAGCGGGGCAGGGGGCTGGAACACTGAAGCTTTCTTT
15 few TRBJ1-1 . TRBV7-8 CASSLSRGANTEAFF TGTGCCAGCAGCTTATCTCGGGGGGCGAATACTGAAGCTTTCTTT
14 . TRBJ1-2 . TRBV11-2 CASSFRLENYGYTF TGTGCCAGCAGCTTTCGACTTGAGAACTATGGCTACACCTTC
13 . TRBJ1-4 TRBD1 TRBV29-1 CSVTGGLNEKLFF TGCAGCGTCACAGGGGGCCTTAATGAAAAACTGTTTTTT
15 . TRBJ2-6 . TRBV5-4 CASSLALSGANVLTF TGTGCCAGCAGCTTGGCCCTCTCTGGGGCCAACGTCCTGACTTTC
14 . TRBJ1-5 TRBD1 TRBV5-6 CASTRGNSNQPQHF TGTGCCAGCACCAGGGGGAATAGCAATCAGCCCCAGCATTTT
19 . TRBJ2-1 . TRBV10-2 CASSPSYRTAASSYNEQFF TGCGCCAGCAGTCCCTCCTATAGGACAGCCGCAAGCTCCTACAATGAGCAGTTCTTC
13 . TRBJ2-7 . TRBV6-2/TRBV6-3 CASSSTRGSEQYF TGTGCCAGCAGTAGCACCCGGGGAAGTGAGCAGTACTTC
15 . TRBJ1-6 . TRBV5-1 CASNRVCSYNSPLHF TGCGCCAGCAACAGGGTTTGCTCCTATAATTCACCCCTCCACTTT
13 . TRBJ2-7 . TRBV28 CASSLRDFYEQYF TGTGCCAGCAGTCTGAGGGACTTCTACGAGCAGTACTTC
13 few TRBJ1-1 . TRBV19 CASSITGNTEAFF TGTGCCAGTAGTATTACAGGGAACACTGAAGCTTTCTTT
15 . TRBJ2-7 TRBD2 TRBV5-4 CASSFRLAGAYEQYF TGTGCCAGCAGCTTTCGACTAGCGGGGGCCTACGAGCAGTACTTC
13 . TRBJ2-3 . TRBV5-1 CASSQTGLDTQYF TGCGCCAGCAGCCAGACAGGTTTGGATACGCAGTATTTT
14 . TRBJ2-7 TRBD1 TRBV19 CASSPPGQGHEQYF TGTGCCAGTAGTCCGCCGGGACAGGGTCACGAGCAGTACTTC
17 . TRBJ1-5 . TRBV7-3 CASSLNKSGMSNQPQHF TGTGCCAGCAGCTTAAATAAGTCGGGAATGAGCAATCAGCCCCAGCATTTT
13 . TRBJ2-7 . TRBV7-9 CASSSRGKYEQYF TGTGCCAGCAGCTCCCGGGGGAAGTACGAGCAGTACTTC
12 . TRBJ1-6 . TRBV6-5 CASRDSHSPLHF TGTGCCAGCAGGGACAGTCATTCACCCCTCCACTTT
12 . TRBJ2-7 TRBD1 TRBV24-1 CATGLGGHEQYF TGTGCCACCGGATTAGGGGGCCACGAGCAGTACTTC
16 . TRBJ2-6 . TRBV27 CASSLFADSGANVLTF TGTGCCAGCAGTTTATTTGCAGACTCTGGGGCCAACGTCCTGACTTTC
13 once TRBJ1-2 . TRBV19 CAIRLGVNYGYTF TGTGCCATAAGACTCGGGGTCAACTATGGCTACACCTTC
14 . TRBJ2-3 . TRBV29-1 CSATPQAVTDTQYF TGCAGCGCCACTCCTCAGGCTGTCACAGATACGCAGTATTTT
14 . TRBJ2-7 . TRBV5-1 CASSTLRGSYEQYF TGCGCCAGCAGCACCCTCAGGGGCTCCTACGAGCAGTACTTC
21 . TRBJ1-2 TRBD1 TRBV5-1 CASSLGNPLLRDRGSIYGYTF TGCGCCAGCAGCTTGGGTAACCCCCTCCTCCGGGACAGGGGAAGTATTTATGGCTACACCTTC
17 . TRBJ2-3 TRBD2 TRBV7-8 CASSERTSGLSTDTQYF TGTGCCAGCAGCGAACGGACTAGCGGGTTGAGCACAGATACGCAGTATTTT
12 . TRBJ2-7 . TRBV18 CASSPQGNEQYF TGTGCCAGCTCACCACAGGGGAATGAGCAGTACTTC
14 . TRBJ2-7 TRBD2 TRBV5-4 CASSLTRGVHEQYF TGTGCCAGCAGCTTGACGCGGGGGGTCCACGAGCAGTACTTC
15 . TRBJ2-7 . TRBV4-1 CASSQDWTDFYEQYF TGCGCCAGCAGCCAAGACTGGACAGACTTCTACGAGCAGTACTTC
17 . TRBJ1-1 . TRBV5-5 CASSHTEGGPMNTEAFF TGTGCCAGCAGCCACACCGAAGGGGGTCCCATGAACACTGAAGCTTTCTTT
15 . TRBJ1-5 TRBD1 TRBV12-5 CASGETGTGVQPQHF TGTGCTAGTGGGGAAACCGGGACAGGGGTTCAGCCCCAGCATTTT
15 . TRBJ2-3 TRBD2 TRBV30 CAWTPAGGLADTQYF TGTGCCTGGACCCCAGCGGGGGGGCTGGCAGATACGCAGTATTTT
14 . TRBJ1-1 . TRBV2 CASSERGSGTEAFF TGTGCCAGCAGTGAGAGGGGGTCTGGCACTGAAGCTTTCTTT
11 . TRBJ1-1 TRBD1 TRBV20-1 CSATGGTEAFF TGCAGTGCAACAGGGGGCACTGAAGCTTTCTTT
15 . TRBJ1-1 TRBD1 TRBV7-8 CASSLVGTGNTEAFF TGTGCCAGCAGCTTAGTAGGGACAGGGAACACTGAAGCTTTCTTT
15 . TRBJ2-5 . TRBV7-2 CASSTLGGPGETQYF TGTGCCAGCAGCACCCTCGGGGGGCCGGGAGAGACCCAGTACTTC
15 . TRBJ2-3 TRBD2 TRBV9 CASSALAVPGDTQYF TGTGCCAGCAGCGCACTAGCGGTTCCGGGAGATACGCAGTATTTT
14 . TRBJ2-5 . TRBV2 CASRDFFGPETQYF TGTGCCAGCAGGGACTTTTTCGGGCCTGAGACCCAGTACTTC
14 . TRBJ2-5 TRBD2 TRBV10-2 CASSGAGDGETQYF TGCGCCAGCAGTGGAGCGGGGGATGGGGAGACCCAGTACTTC
15 . TRBJ2-1 TRBD2 TRBV30 CAWNLAGGGYNEQFF TGTGCCTGGAACTTAGCGGGGGGCGGATACAATGAGCAGTTCTTC
12 . TRBJ2-1 . TRBV12-3/TRBV12-4 CASSRQNNEQFF TGTGCCAGCAGCAGACAGAACAATGAGCAGTTCTTC
15 . TRBJ2-3 TRBD1 TRBV7-9 CASSLGDRETDTQYF TGTGCCAGCAGCTTGGGGGACAGGGAGACAGATACGCAGTATTTT
14 . TRBJ1-1 . TRBV7-3 CASRSGGSYTEAFF TGTGCCAGCAGGTCAGGAGGCTCGTACACTGAAGCTTTCTTT
16 . TRBJ2-1 TRBD1 TRBV4-3 CASSQGDRGVYNEQFF TGCGCCAGCAGCCAAGGAGACAGGGGGGTCTACAATGAGCAGTTCTTC
13 . TRBJ2-3 . TRBV2 CASLASRTDTQYF TGTGCCAGCTTGGCTAGTCGGACAGATACGCAGTATTTT
12 few TRBJ1-1 . TRBV12-3/TRBV12-4 CASSLQQVTAFF TGTGCCAGCAGTCTCCAACAGGTAACGGCTTTCTTT
14 . TRBJ2-1 . TRBV5-1 CASSLGDTYNEQFF TGCGCCAGCAGCTTGGGTGACACCTACAATGAGCAGTTCTTC
13 . TRBJ2-2 . TRBV9 CASSAGQPGELFF TGTGCCAGCAGCGCCGGACAACCCGGGGAGCTGTTTTTT
12 . TRBJ1-1 . TRBV25-1 CASSELVGEAFF TGTGCCAGCAGTGAATTGGTCGGTGAAGCTTTCTTT
17 . TRBJ2-3 TRBD2 TRBV5-1 CASSLAVAGGPTDTQYF TGCGCCAGCAGCTTGGCCGTAGCGGGGGGGCCCACAGATACGCAGTATTTT
16 . TRBJ1-3 TRBD1 TRBV12-5 CASGLGQGKFGNTIYF TGTGCTAGTGGTTTAGGACAGGGGAAGTTTGGAAACACCATATATTTT
14 . TRBJ2-5 . TRBV9 CASSVGVNQETQYF TGTGCCAGCAGCGTAGGCGTAAACCAAGAGACCCAGTACTTC